The clone carrying this TCR beta chain has more than one count but fewer than ten. Antigen specificity is unknown. Unique molecular identifiers were incorporated when the TCRbeta library was constructed. TCRdb itself ran the PCR reads through MiXCR, one entry per CDR3 protein. The repertoire holds tens of thousands of distinct CDR3 sequences, with approximately 18% as singletons. There are 13 residues in the CDR3. Germline V CDR1 and CDR2: SGHRS, YFSETQ. Between the trimmed V and J ends, which lost 1 base and 2 bases, there was a span of 4 bases. The data originate from a study of T-cell reconstitution after alpha-beta-depleted transplantation in children. Findings of the study overall: TCRbeta diversity was high at day 60 in some patients (a result of surviving recipient T cells and thymic progenitors).

Sequenced material: PBMCs, mostly from graft donor cells, taken 360 days after TCRalphabeta/CD19-depleted stem cell transplant. This chain joins TRBV5-1 and TRBJ2-1; D is undetermined. The clonotype was recovered from a male patient between 2 and 9 years old who had a stem cell transplant for acute lymphoblastic leukemia, so the T cells may come from the graft donor. The CDR3 loop reads CASSLRTYNEQFF. CDR3 sequence (DNA): TGCGCCAGCAGCTTGCGGACCTACAATGAGCAGTTCTTC. Full variable domain (outside the CDR3, taken from reference TRBV5-1 and TRBJ2-1): KAGVTQTPRYLIKTRGQQVTLSCSPISGHRSVSWYQQTPGQGLQFLFEYFSETQRNKGNFPGRFSGRQFSNSRSEMNVSTLELGDSALYLCASSLRTYNEQFFGPGTRLTVL.